Listed below are T cell receptor beta chains from one sample, sequenced in a study of T cell changes during pregnancy in multiple sclerosis. Using immunoSEQ multiplex PCR, the repertoire was profiled, and TCRdb retains in-frame clones only, with some absent. The table includes 32,000 or so clones, approximately 90% detected once. This material consisted of CD4+ T cells from peripheral blood mononuclear cells, taken in the third trimester of pregnancy. These receptors were taken from a female donor in good health, enrolled as a control in a pregnancy study. Each CDR3 is given with its conserved first and last residue.

j_call,v_call,cdr3_aa
TRBJ1-2,TRBV30,CAWRKGTGLGYGYTF
TRBJ1-3,TRBV11-2,CASSITSSGNTIYF
TRBJ1-5,TRBV19,CASSTTRDSYQPQHF
TRBJ2-7,TRBV28,CASSSSLYEQYF
TRBJ2-7,TRBV11-2,CASSPSPDGTSGSYEQYF
TRBJ2-5,TRBV2,CASRGLTGTQETQYF
TRBJ1-1,TRBV6-5,CASTQTGAGGTEAFF
TRBJ1-1,TRBV5-1,CASSLTGGETEAFF
TRBJ1-2,TRBV6-5,CASTSGGSPNYGYTF
TRBJ2-7,TRBV7-9,CASSLSSRRGEQYF
TRBJ1-1,TRBV9,CASSGQVLNTEAFF
TRBJ1-4,TRBV7-9,CASSLEGAPRTNEKLFF
TRBJ1-1,TRBV6-5,CASSLRGMMNTEAFF
TRBJ2-3,TRBV28,CASSPYRGRRGRTDTQYF
TRBJ2-5,TRBV4-1,CASSHLAGSGETQYF
TRBJ2-2,TRBV29-1,CSVCGLAGAVNTGELFF
TRBJ2-2,TRBV6-5,CASRPGGKTGELFF
TRBJ1-3,TRBV9,CASSVAGLSGNTIYF
TRBJ1-1,TRBV19,CASSIPPREVRGQNTEAFF
TRBJ1-1,TRBV9,CASSKGGSTEAFF
TRBJ2-3,TRBV18,CASSPPGRGGTDTQYF
TRBJ2-1,TRBV15,CATSRGASRGGNEQFF
TRBJ1-3,TRBV28,CASRTLDRDSNTIYF
TRBJ1-1,TRBV28,CASSSPLFIVVDTEAFF
TRBJ1-4,TRBV28,CASSLPTGGGEKLFF
TRBJ2-1,TRBV28,CASSYGSGGARNEQFF
TRBJ2-1,TRBV9,CASSVGLADYNEQFF
TRBJ2-2,TRBV7-3,CASTPLAGPNTGELFF
TRBJ1-2,TRBV5-6,CARPGTGTFYGYTF
TRBJ2-5,TRBV20-1,CSASGETQYF
TRBJ1-5,TRBV7-9,CASSYRGPKGNQPQHF
TRBJ2-4,TRBV30,CAWRLKVSKNIQYF
TRBJ2-1,TRBV10-3,CAISEQQGSYNEQFF
TRBJ2-1,TRBV5-1,CASKSQASGYYNEQFF
TRBJ1-1,TRBV9,CASSPRVPTEAFF
TRBJ2-7,TRBV6-1,CASSGLAIGVPEQYF
TRBJ2-7,TRBV6-1,CATNRDRYYEQYF
TRBJ1-5,TRBV10-3,CATRQGLNQPQHF
TRBJ1-2,TRBV7-2,CASSQARYGYTF
TRBJ2-3,TRBV4-3,CASSQLGHSDTQYF
TRBJ1-2,TRBV28,CASLEADRGYGYTF
TRBJ2-1,TRBV4-1,CASSQGLAGSSYNEQFF
TRBJ2-3,TRBV2,CASSPGSRGGDTQYF
TRBJ2-7,TRBV5-6,CASAGSGGFSYEQYF
TRBJ2-7,TRBV14,CASSLITGSEQYF
TRBJ2-7,TRBV7-9,CASIEGKEGEQYF
TRBJ2-5,TRBV2,CASSEVRGTSGGETQYF
TRBJ1-2,TRBV9,CASSRDYGYTF
TRBJ1-4,TRBV5-5,CASSFLQGVEKLFF
TRBJ2-3,TRBV7-3,CASSLNSGRAGTDTQYF
TRBJ2-1,TRBV18,CASSPGFRDRVFGNEQFF